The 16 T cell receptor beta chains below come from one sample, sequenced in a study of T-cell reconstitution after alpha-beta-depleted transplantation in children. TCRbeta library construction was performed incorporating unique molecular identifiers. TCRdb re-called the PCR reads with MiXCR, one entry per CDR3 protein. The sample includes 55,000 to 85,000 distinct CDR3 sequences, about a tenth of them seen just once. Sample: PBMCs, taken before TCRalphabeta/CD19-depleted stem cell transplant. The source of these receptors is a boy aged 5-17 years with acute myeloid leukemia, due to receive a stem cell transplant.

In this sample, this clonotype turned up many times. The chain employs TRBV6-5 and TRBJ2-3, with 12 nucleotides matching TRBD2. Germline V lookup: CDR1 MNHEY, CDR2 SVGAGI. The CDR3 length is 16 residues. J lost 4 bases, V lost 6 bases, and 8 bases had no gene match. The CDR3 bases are TGTGCCAGCAGACAACTAGCGGGGGGCTCCCCAGATACGCAGTATTTT. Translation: CASRQLAGGSPDTQYF.

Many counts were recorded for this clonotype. CDR3 nucleotide sequence: TGTGCCAGCAGTTTAGCGGGGAGTGGGACCCAGTACTTC. This codes for CASSLAGSGTQYF. The chain is built from TRBV12-3 or TRBV12-4 and TRBJ2-5, with D possibly being TRBD2 (5 bases). Trimming cost V 0 bases and J 7 bases, with 9 bases left between them. This CDR3 is 13 amino acids long.

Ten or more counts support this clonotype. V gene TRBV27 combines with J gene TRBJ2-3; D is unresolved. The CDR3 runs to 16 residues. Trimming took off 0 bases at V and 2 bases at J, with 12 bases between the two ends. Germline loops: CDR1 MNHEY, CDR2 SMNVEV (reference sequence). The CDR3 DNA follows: TGTGCCAGCAGTTTATCGAGGTCCTTCCCCACAGATACGCAGTATTTT. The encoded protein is CASSLSRSFPTDTQYF.

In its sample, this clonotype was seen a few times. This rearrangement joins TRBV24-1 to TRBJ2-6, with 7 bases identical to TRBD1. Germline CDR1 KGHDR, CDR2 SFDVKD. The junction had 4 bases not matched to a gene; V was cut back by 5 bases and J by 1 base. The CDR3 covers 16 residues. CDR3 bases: TGTGCCACCAGTGGGCCGACAGGGTCTGGGGCCAACGTCCTGACTTTC. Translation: CATSGPTGSGANVLTF.

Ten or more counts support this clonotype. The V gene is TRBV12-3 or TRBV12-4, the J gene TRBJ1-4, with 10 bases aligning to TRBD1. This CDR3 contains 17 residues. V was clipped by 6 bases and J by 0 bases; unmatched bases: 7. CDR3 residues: CASSSGDRGATNEKLFF. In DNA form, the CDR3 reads TGTGCCAGCAGCAGCGGGGACAGGGGTGCAACTAATGAAAAACTGTTTTTT.

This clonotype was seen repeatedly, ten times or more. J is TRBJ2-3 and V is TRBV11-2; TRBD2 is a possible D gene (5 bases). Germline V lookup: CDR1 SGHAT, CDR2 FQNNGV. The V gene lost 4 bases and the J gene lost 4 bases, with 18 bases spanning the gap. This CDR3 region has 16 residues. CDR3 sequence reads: CASSSRPGSRADTQYF. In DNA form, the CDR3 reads TGTGCCAGCAGCTCCCGCCCTGGATCGAGGGCAGATACGCAGTATTTT.

This chain's CDR3 is CAISDGQGGNQPQHF. The CDR3 DNA reads as TGTGCCATCAGTGATGGTCAGGGTGGCAATCAGCCCCAGCATTTT. J is TRBJ1-5 and V is TRBV10-3; D is possibly TRBD1 (5 bases). Germline values: CDR1 ENHRY, CDR2 SYGVKD. The CDR3 is made up of 15 amino acids. V was shortened by 3 bases and J by 2 bases, with 11 bases between the two germline ends.

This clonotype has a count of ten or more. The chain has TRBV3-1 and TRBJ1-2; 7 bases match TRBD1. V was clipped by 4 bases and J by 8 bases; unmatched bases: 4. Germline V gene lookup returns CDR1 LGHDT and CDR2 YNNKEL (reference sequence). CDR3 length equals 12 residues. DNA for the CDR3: TGTGCCAGCAGCCCGGGGACAGTCGGCTACACCTTC. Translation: CASSPGTVGYTF.

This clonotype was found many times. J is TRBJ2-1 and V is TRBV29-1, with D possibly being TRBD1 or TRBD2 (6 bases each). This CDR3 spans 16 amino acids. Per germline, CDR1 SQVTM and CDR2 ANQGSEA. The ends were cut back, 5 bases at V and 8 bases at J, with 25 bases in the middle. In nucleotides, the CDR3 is TGCAGCGTTAGTCTCTTACAGGGAGGTATAAGCTATGAGCAGTTCTTC. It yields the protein CSVSLLQGGISYEQFF.

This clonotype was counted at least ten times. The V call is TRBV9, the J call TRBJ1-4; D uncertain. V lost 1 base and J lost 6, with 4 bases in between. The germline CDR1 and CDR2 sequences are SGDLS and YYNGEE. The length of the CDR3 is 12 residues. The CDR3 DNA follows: TGTGCCAGCAGCGTAAGGGATGAAAAACTGTTTTTT. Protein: CASSVRDEKLFF.

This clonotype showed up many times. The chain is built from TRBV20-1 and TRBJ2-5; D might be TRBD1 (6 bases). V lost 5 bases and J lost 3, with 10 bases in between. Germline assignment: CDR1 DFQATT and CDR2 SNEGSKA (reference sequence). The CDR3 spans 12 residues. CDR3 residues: CSAGRQEETQYF. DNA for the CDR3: TGCAGTGCTGGAAGACAGGAAGAGACCCAGTACTTC.

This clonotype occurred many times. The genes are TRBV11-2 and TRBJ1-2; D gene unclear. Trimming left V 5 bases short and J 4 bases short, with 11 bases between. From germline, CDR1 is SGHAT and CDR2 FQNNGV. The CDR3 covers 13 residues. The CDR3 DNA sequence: TGTGCCAGCAGCCCTTTGACGGGCTATGGCTACACCTTC. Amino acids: CASSPLTGYGYTF.

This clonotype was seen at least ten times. The CDR3 sequence is CSARWLAGTDTQYF. The CDR3 coding sequence is TGCAGTGCTAGATGGCTAGCGGGCACAGATACGCAGTATTTT. The chain has TRBV20-1 and TRBJ2-3; 7 positions match TRBD2. The CDR3 is 14 amino acids. V trimming: 2 bases; J trimming: 1 base; junction bases outside the gene matches: 3. The V gene's germline CDR1 is DFQATT and CDR2 SNEGSKA (reference sequence).

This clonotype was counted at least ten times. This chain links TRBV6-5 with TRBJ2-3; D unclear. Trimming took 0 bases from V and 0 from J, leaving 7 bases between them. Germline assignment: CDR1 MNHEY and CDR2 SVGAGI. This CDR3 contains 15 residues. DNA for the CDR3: TGTGCCAGCAGTTACTCAGGGCCAAGCACAGATACGCAGTATTTT. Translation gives CASSYSGPSTDTQYF.

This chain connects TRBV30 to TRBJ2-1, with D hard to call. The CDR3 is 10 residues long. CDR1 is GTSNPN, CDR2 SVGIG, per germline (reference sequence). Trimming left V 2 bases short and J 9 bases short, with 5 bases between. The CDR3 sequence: CAWSLREQFF. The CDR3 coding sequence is TGTGCCTGGAGTTTACGTGAGCAGTTCTTC.

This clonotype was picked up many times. CDR3: CASSFSLENQPQHF. The DNA for the CDR3 is TGTGCCAGCAGTTTCTCCTTAGAAAATCAGCCCCAGCATTTT. This sequence joins TRBV12-3 or TRBV12-4 and TRBJ1-5; no definite D call. The CDR3 contains 14 residues. V was pared by 3 bases and J by 4 bases, with 10 bases between.